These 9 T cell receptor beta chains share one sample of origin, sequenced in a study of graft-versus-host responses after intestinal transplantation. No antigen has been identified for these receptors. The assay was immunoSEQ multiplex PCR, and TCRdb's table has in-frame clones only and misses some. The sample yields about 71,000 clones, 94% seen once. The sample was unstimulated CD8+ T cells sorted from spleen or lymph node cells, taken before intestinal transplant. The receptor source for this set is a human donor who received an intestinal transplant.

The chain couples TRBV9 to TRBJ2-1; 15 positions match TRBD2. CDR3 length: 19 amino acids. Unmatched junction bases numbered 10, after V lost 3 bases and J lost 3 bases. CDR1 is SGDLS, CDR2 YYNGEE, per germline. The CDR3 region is CASSGFGTSGRSYYNEQFF. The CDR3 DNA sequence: TGTGCCAGCAGCGGCTTCGGGACTAGCGGGAGGAGTTACTACAATGAGCAGTTCTTC. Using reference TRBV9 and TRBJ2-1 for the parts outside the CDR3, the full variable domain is DSGVTQTPKHLITATGQRVTLRCSPRSGDLSVYWYQQSLDQGLQFLIQYYNGEERAKGNILERFSAQQFPDLHSELNLSSLELGDSALYFCASSGFGTSGRSYYNEQFFGPGTRLTVL.

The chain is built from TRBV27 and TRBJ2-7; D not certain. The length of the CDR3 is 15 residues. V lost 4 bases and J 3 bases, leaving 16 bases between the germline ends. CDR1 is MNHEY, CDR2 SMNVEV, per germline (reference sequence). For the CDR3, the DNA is TGTGCCAGCAGTTCCCCCCTAGAAAGATACTACGAGCAGTACTTC. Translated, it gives CASSSPLERYYEQYF.

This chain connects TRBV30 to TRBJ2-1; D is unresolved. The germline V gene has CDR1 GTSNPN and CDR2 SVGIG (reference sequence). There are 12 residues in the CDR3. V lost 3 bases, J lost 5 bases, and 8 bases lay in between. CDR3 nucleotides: TGTGCCTGGAGCGTTAAAGACAATGAGCAGTTCTTC. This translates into CAWSVKDNEQFF. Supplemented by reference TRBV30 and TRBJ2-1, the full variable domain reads SQTIHQWPATLVQPVGSPLSLECTVEGTSNPNLYWYRQAAGRGLQLLFYSVGIGQISSEVPQNLSASRPQDRQFILSSKKLLLSDSGFYLCAWSVKDNEQFFGPGTRLTVL.

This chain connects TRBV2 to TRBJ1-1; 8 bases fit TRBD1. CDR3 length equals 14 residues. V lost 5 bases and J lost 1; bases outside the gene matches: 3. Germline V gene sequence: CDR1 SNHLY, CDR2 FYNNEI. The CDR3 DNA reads TGTGCCAGCAGTCCCGGGACAGGGAACACTGAAGCTTTCTTT. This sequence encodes CASSPGTGNTEAFF. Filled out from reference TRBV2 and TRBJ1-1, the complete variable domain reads EPEVTQTPSHQVTQMGQEVILRCVPISNHLYFYWYRQILGQKVEFLVSFYNNEISEKSEIFDDQFSVERPDGSNFTLKIRSTKLEDSAMYFCASSPGTGNTEAFFGQGTRLTVV.

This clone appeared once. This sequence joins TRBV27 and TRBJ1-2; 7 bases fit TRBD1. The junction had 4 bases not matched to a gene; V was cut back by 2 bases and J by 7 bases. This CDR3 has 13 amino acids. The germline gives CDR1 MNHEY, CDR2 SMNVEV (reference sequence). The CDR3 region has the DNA TGTGCCAGCAGTTTAGGGACAGCCTTTGGCTACACCTTC. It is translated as CASSLGTAFGYTF.

The CDR3 sequence: CASSIDRGLGEAFF. DNA for the CDR3: TGTGCCAGTAGTATAGACAGGGGATTGGGTGAAGCTTTCTTT. The rearrangement uses TRBV19 and TRBJ1-1; D is perhaps TRBD1 (6 bases). This CDR3 has 14 residues. Trimming pared 0 bases from V and 7 bases from J, leaving 12 bases between. Germline CDR1 LNHDA, CDR2 SQIVND (reference sequence). Full variable domain (outside the CDR3, taken from reference TRBV19 and TRBJ1-1): DGGITQSPKYLFRKEGQNVTLSCEQNLNHDAMYWYRQDPGQGLRLIYYSQIVNDFQKGDIAEGYSVSREKKESFPLTVTSAQKNPTAFYLCASSIDRGLGEAFFGQGTRLTVV.

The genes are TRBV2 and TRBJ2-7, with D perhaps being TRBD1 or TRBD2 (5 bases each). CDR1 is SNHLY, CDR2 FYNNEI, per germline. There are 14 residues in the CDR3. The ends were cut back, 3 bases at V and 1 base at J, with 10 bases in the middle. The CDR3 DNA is TGTGCCAGCAGTGACGGGACGTATTCCTACGAGCAGTACTTC. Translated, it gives CASSDGTYSYEQYF.

In DNA form, the CDR3 reads TGTGCCAGTAGGACAGGGGGGTCTAACACCGGGGAGCTGTTTTTT. Translating gives CASRTGGSNTGELFF. The chain is built from TRBV19 and TRBJ2-2; TRBD1 matches 9 bases. Germline V gene sequence: CDR1 LNHDA, CDR2 SQIVND (reference sequence). The V gene end was trimmed by 6 bases and the J gene end by 2 bases; junction bases not matched to a gene: 4. CDR3 size: 15 residues.

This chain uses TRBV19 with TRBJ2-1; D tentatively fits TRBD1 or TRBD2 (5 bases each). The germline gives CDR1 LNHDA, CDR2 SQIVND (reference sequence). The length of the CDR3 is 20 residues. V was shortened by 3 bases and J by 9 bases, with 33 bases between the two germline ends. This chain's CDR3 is CASSITNRHPGPNGIVEQFF. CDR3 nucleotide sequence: TGTGCCAGTAGTATTACCAACCGGCACCCGGGACCAAACGGCATTGTTGAGCAGTTCTTC.